This T cell receptor beta chain was documented in a study of blood T cell repertoires in COVID-19. Study at large: COVID-19 samples collected from the United States, Italy and Spain covered acute and convalescent phases.

Germline-derived CDR1 and CDR2 are LNHNV and YYDKDF (reference sequence). The CDR3 sequence is 16 residues long. Trimming took 0 bases from V and 4 from J, leaving 13 bases between them. Study processing details: Amplification of reference gene primers provided the estimated nucleated cell counts. Method: immunoSEQ multiplex PCR; TCRdb's copy keeps in-frame clones and lacks some. The V and J calls and clone size were taken over from that table, and D and trimming were inferred from the DNA. Of roughly 280,000 clones in the sample, roughly 88% were seen once. This TCR came from a woman in her sixties or seventies with acute or convalescent COVID-19. The V gene is TRBV15, the J gene TRBJ1-5; D perhaps matches TRBD1 (5 bases). Sample: peripheral blood. The chain's CDR3 is CATSREAAGMNQPQHF. In nucleotides, the CDR3 is TGTGCCACCAGCAGAGAGGCGGCAGGGATGAATCAGCCCCAGCATTTT.